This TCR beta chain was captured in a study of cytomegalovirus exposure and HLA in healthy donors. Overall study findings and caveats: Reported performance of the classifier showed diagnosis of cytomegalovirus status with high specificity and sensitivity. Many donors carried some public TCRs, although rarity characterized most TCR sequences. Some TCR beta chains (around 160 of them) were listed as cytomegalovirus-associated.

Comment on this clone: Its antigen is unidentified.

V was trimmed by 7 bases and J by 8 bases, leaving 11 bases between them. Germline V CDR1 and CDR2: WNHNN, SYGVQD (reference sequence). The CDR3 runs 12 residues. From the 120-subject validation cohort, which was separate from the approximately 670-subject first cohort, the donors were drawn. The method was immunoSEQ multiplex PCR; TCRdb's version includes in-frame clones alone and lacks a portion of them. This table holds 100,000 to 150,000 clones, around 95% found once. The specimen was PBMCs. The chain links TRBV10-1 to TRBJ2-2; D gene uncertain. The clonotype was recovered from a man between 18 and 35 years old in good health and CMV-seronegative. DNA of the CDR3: TGCGCCAGCATAGTCCTCTGGGGGGAGCTGTTTTTT. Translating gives CASIVLWGELFF.